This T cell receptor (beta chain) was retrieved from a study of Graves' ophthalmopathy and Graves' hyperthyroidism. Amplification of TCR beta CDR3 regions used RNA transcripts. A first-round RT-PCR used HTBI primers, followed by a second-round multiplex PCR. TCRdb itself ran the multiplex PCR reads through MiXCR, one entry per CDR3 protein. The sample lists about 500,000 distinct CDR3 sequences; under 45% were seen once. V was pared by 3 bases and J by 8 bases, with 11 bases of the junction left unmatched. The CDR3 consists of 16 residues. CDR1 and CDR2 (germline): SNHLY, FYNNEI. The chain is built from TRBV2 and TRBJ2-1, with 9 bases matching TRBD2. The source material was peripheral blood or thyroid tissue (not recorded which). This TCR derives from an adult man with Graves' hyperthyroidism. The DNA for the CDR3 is TGTGCCAGCAGTGACTCGGCTAGCGGGACACGACATGAGCAGTTCTTC. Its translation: CASSDSASGTRHEQFF. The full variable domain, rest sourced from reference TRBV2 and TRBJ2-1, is EPEVTQTPSHQVTQMGQEVILRCVPISNHLYFYWYRQILGQKVEFLVSFYNNEISEKSEIFDDQFSVERPDGSNFTLKIRSTKLEDSAMYFCASSDSASGTRHEQFFGPGTRLTVL.